Following are 10 T cell receptor beta chains from one sample sequenced in a study of cytomegalovirus exposure and HLA in healthy donors. 13 Jbeta primers and 60 Vbeta primers were used for the PCR. Clones were read by immunoSEQ multiplex PCR, and TCRdb kept only the in-frame ones, dropping some. The table records more than 100,000 clones, 80% to 85% of them present only once. Source material: PBMCs. These receptors were collected from a woman between 50 and 59 years old in good health and CMV-seropositive.

This clone was recorded only once. The same CDR3 is also encoded by other DNA sequences in this sample. The DNA for the CDR3 is TGTGCCAGCAGTTTACTTCCGGGACAGGGACTGAACGAGCAGTACTTC. Amino acids: CASSLLPGQGLNEQYF. The chain joins TRBV27 to TRBJ2-7; 9 bases align to TRBD1. The CDR3 runs 16 residues. The trim removed 2 bases at V and 5 bases at J, leaving 10 bases unmatched. Looked up from germline, CDR1 is MNHEY and CDR2 is SMNVEV (reference sequence).

The chain joins TRBV14 to TRBJ2-2; no clear D gene. This CDR3 has 17 residues. Trimming took off 4 bases at V and 1 base at J, with 16 bases between the two ends. Germline CDR1 and CDR2: SGHDN and FVKESK. The DNA of the CDR3 is TGTGCCAGCAGCCTCACCTCTTGGGCAGAGAACACCGGGGAGCTGTTTTTT. Translation gives CASSLTSWAENTGELFF.

The chain links TRBV28 to TRBJ1-1; 7 positions agree with TRBD1. The CDR3 covers 16 residues. The V and J ends lost 6 bases and 0 bases, in that order; junction bases with no gene match: 10. Germline CDR1 MDHEN, CDR2 SYDVKM. The CDR3 region is CASRKKSGQMNTEAFF. In DNA form, the CDR3 reads TGTGCCAGCAGGAAAAAATCGGGACAGATGAACACTGAAGCTTTCTTT.

This chain links TRBV2 with TRBJ1-1, with TRBD1 as a possible D gene (5 bases). The V gene lost 6 bases and the J gene lost 2 bases, with 10 bases spanning the gap. This CDR3 has 13 amino acids. Germline lookup yields CDR1 SNHLY and CDR2 FYNNEI. The CDR3 DNA follows: TGTGCCAGCAGCCCACAGGTTAACACTGAAGCTTTCTTT. Encoded protein: CASSPQVNTEAFF. The full variable domain, in which reference TRBV2 and TRBJ1-1 provide the parts outside the CDR3, is EPEVTQTPSHQVTQMGQEVILRCVPISNHLYFYWYRQILGQKVEFLVSFYNNEISEKSEIFDDQFSVERPDGSNFTLKIRSTKLEDSAMYFCASSPQVNTEAFFGQGTRLTVV.

This clone appeared a few times. The CDR3 sequence: CASSLPDRVNTEAFF. The CDR3 region has the DNA TGTGCCAGCAGTTTACCGGACAGGGTGAACACTGAAGCTTTCTTT. The chain is built from TRBV27 and TRBJ1-1; 8 bases are shared with TRBD1. With 2 bases clipped from V and 0 bases from J, the junction kept 2 bases outside the gene matches. Germline V gene sequence: CDR1 MNHEY, CDR2 SMNVEV (reference sequence). This CDR3 has 15 residues.

The V and J genes are TRBV27 and TRBJ2-7; possibly TRBD2 for D (5 bases). CDR3 length: 13 residues. Germline assignment: CDR1 MNHEY and CDR2 SMNVEV (reference sequence). V was cut by 5 bases and J by 2 bases, with 10 bases left in between. This chain's CDR3 is CASSVRETYEQYF. The CDR3 nucleotides are TGTGCCAGCAGTGTACGGGAAACCTACGAGCAGTACTTC.

The chain employs TRBV20-1 and TRBJ2-1, with D possibly being TRBD1 (5 bases). Germline CDR1 reads DFQATT; CDR2 reads SNEGSKA (reference sequence). The length of the CDR3 is 10 residues. V shed 6 bases and J shed 8 bases, with 8 bases lying between them. CDR3 in amino acids: CSAAQDEQFF. Written as DNA, the CDR3 is TGCAGTGCCGCACAGGATGAGCAGTTCTTC.

The rearrangement uses TRBV2 and TRBJ2-3, with D perhaps TRBD1 (6 bases). CDR3 length equals 14 residues. The germline V gene has CDR1 SNHLY and CDR2 FYNNEI. Trimming removed 8 bases from V and 0 bases from J, with 12 bases in between. CDR3 amino acids: CASADRSSTDTQYF. DNA of the CDR3: TGTGCCAGCGCCGACAGGTCAAGCACAGATACGCAGTATTTT.

The chain combines TRBV6-4 with TRBJ2-1; TRBD2 aligns across 9 bases. Germline V gives CDR1 MRHNA, CDR2 SNTAGT. Germline trimming cut 6 bases from V and 4 bases from J; bases unmatched to any gene: 10. The CDR3 totals 16 residues. The CDR3 region is CASSKGTSLLYNEQFF. The CDR3 DNA sequence: TGTGCCAGCAGCAAAGGGACTAGCCTTTTATACAATGAGCAGTTCTTC.

The CDR3 loop is CASSPDSLPGFF. CDR3 DNA sequence: TGTGCCAGCAGCCCCGACAGCCTGCCGGGGTTCTTC. This chain connects TRBV7-9 to TRBJ2-1, with a tentative D call TRBD1 (5 bases). The germline CDR1 and CDR2 sequences are SEHNR and FQNEAQ (reference sequence). Trimming removed 5 bases from V and 15 bases from J, with 17 bases in between. This CDR3 region has 12 residues.